The subject of this entry is one T cell receptor (beta chain). V shed 3 bases, J shed 3 bases, and the junction held 4 bases outside the gene matches. The CDR3 totals 14 residues. Germline V CDR1 and CDR2: SGHKS, YYEKEE (reference sequence). These data belong to a study of shared clonotypes between healthy human individuals. Using immunoSEQ multiplex PCR, the repertoire was profiled, and TCRdb retains in-frame clones only, with some absent. Of about 1.5 million clones in the sample, 95% to 99% were seen once. The sequence derives from a man under 40 in good health. This chain uses TRBV5-5 with TRBJ2-3, with 7 bases matching TRBD1. The sample taken for sequencing was naive CD4+ T cells sorted from blood. Subset here: CD45RA+ positively selected. CDR3 region: CASSWGQRTDTQYF. The CDR3 DNA follows: TGTGCCAGCAGCTGGGGACAGAGAACAGATACGCAGTATTTT. The full variable domain, rest sourced from reference TRBV5-5 and TRBJ2-3, is DAGVTQSPTHLIKTRGQQVTLRCSPISGHKSVSWYQQVLGQGPQFIFQYYEKEERGRGNFPDRFSARQFPNYSSELNVNALLLGDSALYLCASSWGQRTDTQYFGPGTRLTVL.